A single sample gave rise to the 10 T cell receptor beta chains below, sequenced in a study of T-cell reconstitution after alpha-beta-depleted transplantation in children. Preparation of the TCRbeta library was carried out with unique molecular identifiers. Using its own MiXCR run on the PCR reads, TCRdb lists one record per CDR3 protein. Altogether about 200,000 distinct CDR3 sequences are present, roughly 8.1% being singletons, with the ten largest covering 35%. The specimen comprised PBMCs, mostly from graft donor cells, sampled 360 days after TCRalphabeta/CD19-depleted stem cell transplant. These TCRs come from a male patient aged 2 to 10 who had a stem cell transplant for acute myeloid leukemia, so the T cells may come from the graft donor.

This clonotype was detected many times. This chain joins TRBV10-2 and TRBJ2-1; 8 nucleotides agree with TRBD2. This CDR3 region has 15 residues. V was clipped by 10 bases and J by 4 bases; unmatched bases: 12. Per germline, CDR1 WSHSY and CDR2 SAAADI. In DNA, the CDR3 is TGCGCCACTTCCTCAGCACTAGCGGAATACAATGAGCAGTTCTTC. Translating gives CATSSALAEYNEQFF.

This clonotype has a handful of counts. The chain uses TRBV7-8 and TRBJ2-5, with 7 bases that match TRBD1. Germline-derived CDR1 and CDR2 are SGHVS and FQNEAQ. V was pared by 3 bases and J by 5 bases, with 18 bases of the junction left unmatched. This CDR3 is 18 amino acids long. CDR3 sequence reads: CASSFFPHPKTGQETQYF. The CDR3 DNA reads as TGTGCCAGCAGCTTTTTCCCGCACCCTAAGACAGGGCAGGAGACCCAGTACTTC.

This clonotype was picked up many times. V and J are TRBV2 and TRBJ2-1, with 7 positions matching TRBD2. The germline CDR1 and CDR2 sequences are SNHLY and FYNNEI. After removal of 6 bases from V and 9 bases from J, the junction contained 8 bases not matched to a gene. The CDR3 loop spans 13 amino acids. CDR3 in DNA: TGTGCCAGCAGGCGGGAGATTCTGGCTGAGCAGTTCTTC. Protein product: CASRREILAEQFF.

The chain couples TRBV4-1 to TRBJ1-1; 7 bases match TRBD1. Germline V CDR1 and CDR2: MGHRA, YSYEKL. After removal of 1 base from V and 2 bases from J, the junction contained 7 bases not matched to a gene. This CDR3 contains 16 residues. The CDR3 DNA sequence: TGCGCCAGCAGCCAAGCTCCGGGACAGAGAAACACTGAAGCTTTCTTT. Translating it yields CASSQAPGQRNTEAFF.

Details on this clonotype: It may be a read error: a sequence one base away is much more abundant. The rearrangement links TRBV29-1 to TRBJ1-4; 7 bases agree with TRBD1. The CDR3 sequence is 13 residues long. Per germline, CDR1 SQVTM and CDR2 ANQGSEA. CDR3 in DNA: TGCAGCGTTACAGGGGCAACTAGTGAAAAACTGTTTTTT. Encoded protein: CSVTGATSEKLFF.

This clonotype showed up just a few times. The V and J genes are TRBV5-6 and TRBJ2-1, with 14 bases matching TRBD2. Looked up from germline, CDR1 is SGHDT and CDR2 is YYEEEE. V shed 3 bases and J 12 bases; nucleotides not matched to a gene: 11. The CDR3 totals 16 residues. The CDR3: CASSSLGLAGAVRQFF. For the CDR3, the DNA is TGTGCCAGCAGCTCCCTGGGACTAGCGGGAGCGGTTCGGCAGTTCTTC. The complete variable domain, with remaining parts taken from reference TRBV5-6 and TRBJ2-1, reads DAGVTQSPTHLIKTRGQQVTLRCSPKSGHDTVSWYQQALGQGPQFIFQYYEEEERQRGNFPDRFSGHQFPNYSSELNVNALLLGDSALYLCASSSLGLAGAVRQFFGPGTRLTVL.

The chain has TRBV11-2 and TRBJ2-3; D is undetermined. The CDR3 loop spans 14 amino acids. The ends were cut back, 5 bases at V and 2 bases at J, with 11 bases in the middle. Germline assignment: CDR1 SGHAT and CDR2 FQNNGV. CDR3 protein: CASSLVDPTDTQYF. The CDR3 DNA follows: TGTGCCAGCAGCCTCGTGGACCCCACAGATACGCAGTATTTT.

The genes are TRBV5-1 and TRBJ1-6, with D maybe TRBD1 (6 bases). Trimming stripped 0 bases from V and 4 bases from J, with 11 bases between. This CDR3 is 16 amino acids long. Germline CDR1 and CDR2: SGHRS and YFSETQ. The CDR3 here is CASSLGDDRYNSPLHF. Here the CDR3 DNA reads TGCGCCAGCAGCTTGGGGGACGACAGGTATAATTCACCCCTCCACTTT.

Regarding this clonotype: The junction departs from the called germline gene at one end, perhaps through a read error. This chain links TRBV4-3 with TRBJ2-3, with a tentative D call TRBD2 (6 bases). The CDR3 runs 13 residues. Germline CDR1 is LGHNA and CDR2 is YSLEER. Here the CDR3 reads CASSQEVSTGTYF. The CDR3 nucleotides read TGCGCCAGCAGCCAAGAAGTGTCCACCGGGACTTACTTT.

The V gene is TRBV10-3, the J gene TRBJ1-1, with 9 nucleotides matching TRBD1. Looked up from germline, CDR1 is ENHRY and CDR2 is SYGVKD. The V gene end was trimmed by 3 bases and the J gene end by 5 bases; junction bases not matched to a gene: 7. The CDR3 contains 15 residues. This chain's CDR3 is CAISDADRGRTEAFF. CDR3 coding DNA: TGTGCCATCAGTGATGCGGACAGGGGAAGGACTGAAGCTTTCTTT.